Below are 30 T cell receptor beta chains sequenced from a single sample in a study of CD8+ T cells in alopecia areata. RNA extraction was followed by reverse transcription into cDNA, which acted as the sequencing template. Only in-frame clones appear in the TCRdb table, and some are missing; sequencing was by immunoSEQ multiplex PCR. Of about 160,000 clones in the sample, 65% were seen once. Sample treatment: oral pan-JAK inhibitor, 5-10 mg twice daily. The material sequenced was CD4+ T cells sorted from blood, taken at week 4, from a patient treated with tofacitinib. These receptors originate from a human donor with alopecia areata.

This clone came up a few times. The chain links TRBV30 to TRBJ2-2; D is uncertain. The V end lost 0 bases, the J end lost 2 bases, and 10 bases lay between the germline ends. The CDR3 runs 15 residues. Looked up from germline, CDR1 is GTSNPN and CDR2 is SVGIG (reference sequence). This CDR3 reads CAWSVPDRNTGELFF. The CDR3 DNA follows: TGTGCCTGGAGTGTACCCGACCGTAACACCGGGGAGCTGTTTTTT.

This chain connects TRBV29-1 to TRBJ1-1; 8 positions agree with TRBD1. V dropped 8 bases and J dropped 7; count of bases not matched to a gene: 15. The CDR3 totals 14 residues. From germline, CDR1 is SQVTM and CDR2 ANQGSEA. The CDR3 DNA sequence: TGCAGCTCCTTTCGGGTCAGGGGGCCTGTTGAAGCTTTCTTT. Amino acids: CSSFRVRGPVEAFF.

The sample holds one count of this clone. The rearrangement links TRBV29-1 to TRBJ1-2, with TRBD1 identical over 10 bases. After removal of 7 bases from V and 5 bases from J, the junction contained 10 bases not matched to a gene. This CDR3 has 14 residues. CDR1 and CDR2 from the germline V gene are SQVTM and ANQGSEA. The CDR3 DNA follows: TGCAGCGGCGAGACAGGGGGCGTTGGGTATGGCTACACCTTC. Translating it yields CSGETGGVGYGYTF.

The CDR3 sequence: CASSQVRRLYNEQFF. In nucleotides, the CDR3 is TGTGCCAGCAGCCAAGTAAGGCGGCTCTACAATGAGCAGTTCTTC. The J gene is TRBJ2-1, the V gene TRBV14; D is unresolved. The V end lost 1 base, the J end lost 3 bases, and 10 bases lay between the germline ends. In germline, CDR1 is SGHDN, CDR2 FVKESK. The CDR3 runs 15 residues.

The gene calls are TRBV30 and TRBJ1-4; no firm D call. The CDR3 is made up of 11 amino acids. V lost 4 bases and J 10 bases, leaving 10 bases between the germline ends. Germline lookup yields CDR1 GTSNPN and CDR2 SVGIG (reference sequence). The CDR3 DNA follows: TGTGCCTGGAAGGCGGGCGCAAAACTGTTTTTT. Its translation is CAWKAGAKLFF.

This CDR3 reads CAWSAPEAGGNEAFF. The CDR3 nucleotides read TGTGCCTGGAGTGCCCCGGAGGCAGGGGGCAATGAAGCTTTCTTT. This chain links TRBV30 with TRBJ1-1, with 8 positions matching TRBD1. CDR3 length: 15 residues. Germline V gene sequence: CDR1 GTSNPN, CDR2 SVGIG (reference sequence). Trimming at V came to 1 base and at J to 7 bases, leaving 11 bases not matched to a gene. The whole variable domain, remainder taken from reference TRBV30 and TRBJ1-1, is SQTIHQWPATLVQPVGSPLSLECTVEGTSNPNLYWYRQAAGRGLQLLFYSVGIGQISSEVPQNLSASRPQDRQFILSSKKLLLSDSGFYLCAWSAPEAGGNEAFFGQGTRLTVV.

V is TRBV7-8 and J is TRBJ2-6, with a possible D match to TRBD1 (5 bases). The germline CDR1 and CDR2 sequences are SGHVS and FQNEAQ. Trimming cost V 4 bases and J 0 bases, with 10 bases left between them. There are 16 residues in the CDR3. This CDR3 reads CASSSRGASGANVLTF. The CDR3, as DNA: TGTGCCAGCAGCTCCCGTGGGGCCTCTGGGGCCAACGTCCTGACTTTC.

This chain connects TRBV29-1 to TRBJ2-3; 14 nucleotides match TRBD2. Unmatched junction bases numbered 4, after V lost 2 bases and J lost 0 bases. The germline V gene encodes CDR1 SQVTM and CDR2 ANQGSEA. There are 17 residues in the CDR3. CDR3 bases: TGCAGCGTTGAACGACTAGCGGGGGGGTGGAGCACAGATACGCAGTATTTT. This gives the protein CSVERLAGGWSTDTQYF.

This clone was detected a few times. The chain uses TRBV5-1 and TRBJ1-5; a weak D match, TRBD1 (5 bases). Looked up from germline, CDR1 is SGHRS and CDR2 is YFSETQ. CDR3 length: 13 amino acids. V lost 0 bases and J 6 bases, leaving 7 bases between the germline ends. The DNA for the CDR3 is TGCGCCAGCAGCTTGGAAGGGGTTCAGCCCCAGCATTTT. It specifies CASSLEGVQPQHF.

This sequence joins TRBV7-9 and TRBJ2-6; a weak D match, TRBD2 (6 bases). Trimming took off 4 bases at V and 0 bases at J, with 16 bases between the two ends. CDR1 is SEHNR, CDR2 FQNEAQ, per germline (reference sequence). The CDR3 spans 18 residues. The DNA of the CDR3 is TGTGCCAGCAGCTCCCGACGGGAGACGAGCTCTGGGGCCAACGTCCTGACTTTC. It specifies CASSSRRETSSGANVLTF.

There are a few counts of this clone. This sample also contains other DNA sequences that code for the same CDR3. The chain joins TRBV29-1 to TRBJ2-1; 7 bases line up with TRBD2. CDR3 length: 14 residues. Germline CDR1 is SQVTM and CDR2 is ANQGSEA. Trimming took 6 bases from V and 2 from J; bases not matched to a gene: 7. The CDR3 region has the DNA TGCAGCGTCTTGGGCGGGGGAGCCTACAATGAGCAGTTCTTC. This encodes CSVLGGGAYNEQFF.

The chain employs TRBV6-1 and TRBJ1-6; D not resolved. CDR1 MNHNS and CDR2 SASEGT come from the germline V gene. The V end was cut by 9 bases, the J end by 8 bases, with 17 bases between. The CDR3 has 14 residues. CDR3 in amino acids: CASCVVVRDSPLHF. In nucleotides, the CDR3 is TGTGCCAGTTGTGTTGTGGTACGGGATTCACCCCTCCACTTT.

The sample holds a few counts of this clone. Different DNA sequences within this sample yield the same CDR3. The chain is built from TRBV19 and TRBJ2-2; no definite D call. Trimming stripped 3 bases from V and 6 bases from J, with 2 bases between. The germline CDR1 and CDR2 sequences are LNHDA and SQIVND (reference sequence). The CDR3 length is 11 residues. The CDR3 nucleotides read TGTGCCAGTAGTATCCCCGGGGAGCTGTTTTTT. Encoded protein: CASSIPGELFF. The whole variable domain, remainder taken from reference TRBV19 and TRBJ2-2, is DGGITQSPKYLFRKEGQNVTLSCEQNLNHDAMYWYRQDPGQGLRLIYYSQIVNDFQKGDIAEGYSVSREKKESFPLTVTSAQKNPTAFYLCASSIPGELFFGEGSRLTVL.

V gene TRBV29-1 combines with J gene TRBJ1-1; 7 bases align to TRBD1. The junction had 6 bases not matched to a gene; V was cut back by 7 bases and J by 4 bases. CDR1 SQVTM and CDR2 ANQGSEA come from the germline V gene. The CDR3 spans 12 residues. The CDR3 region is CSAQGEATEAFF. Here the CDR3 DNA reads TGCAGCGCCCAGGGGGAGGCCACTGAAGCTTTCTTT.

The rearrangement uses TRBV6-1 and TRBJ1-5; D may be TRBD1 (5 bases). This CDR3 contains 12 residues. Deletions cut 2 bases from V and 9 bases from J, with 8 bases between. Per the germline V gene, CDR1 is MNHNS and CDR2 is SASEGT. The CDR3 sequence: CASSELGGPQHF. CDR3 in DNA: TGTGCCAGCAGTGAATTGGGGGGGCCCCAGCATTTT.

The chain links TRBV2 to TRBJ2-7; the D gene could be TRBD1 or TRBD2 (5 bases each). With 8 bases removed from V and 4 bases from J, the gap between germline ends came to 6 bases. Germline lookup yields CDR1 SNHLY and CDR2 FYNNEI. The length of the CDR3 is 10 residues. This chain's CDR3 is CASGGYEQYF. CDR3 DNA sequence: TGTGCCAGCGGGGGTTACGAGCAGTACTTC.

The chain employs TRBV2 and TRBJ2-5; maybe TRBD1 (6 bases). This CDR3 is built from 13 residues. Trimming took off 8 bases at V and 5 bases at J, with 15 bases between the two ends. Germline loops: CDR1 SNHLY, CDR2 FYNNEI. This chain's CDR3 is CASGTGTPETQYF. CDR3 DNA: TGTGCCAGCGGGACCGGGACACCCGAGACCCAGTACTTC.

The sample holds a few counts of this clone. The chain joins TRBV5-1 to TRBJ1-2, with 7 bases matching TRBD1. The germline CDR1 and CDR2 sequences are SGHRS and YFSETQ. The CDR3 is 14 residues long. V shed 0 bases, J shed 4 bases, and the junction held 3 bases outside the gene matches. CDR3 protein: CASSLGQGGYGYTF. The CDR3 DNA reads as TGCGCCAGCAGCTTGGGACAGGGCGGCTATGGCTACACCTTC.

The V gene is TRBV7-9, the J gene TRBJ1-1; possible D gene TRBD1, 5 bases. The germline V and J ends were trimmed by 3 bases and 4 bases, with 15 bases remaining between them. The germline CDR1 and CDR2 sequences are SEHNR and FQNEAQ (reference sequence). CDR3 length: 15 amino acids. The CDR3 loop is CASSFSGRAGTEAFF. CDR3 sequence (DNA): TGTGCCAGCAGCTTCTCGGGCAGGGCGGGCACTGAAGCTTTCTTT.

This chain connects TRBV29-1 to TRBJ2-1, with D maybe TRBD2 (6 bases). The CDR3 is 13 amino acids. Germline V gives CDR1 SQVTM, CDR2 ANQGSEA. V was clipped by 7 bases and J by 4 bases, with 14 bases between them. In DNA form, the CDR3 reads TGCAGCGGTTACACCGGGAGATACAATGAGCAGTTCTTC. Protein sequence: CSGYTGRYNEQFF.

The J gene is TRBJ1-2, the V gene TRBV19; D gene unclear. The germline V and J ends were trimmed by 2 bases and 2 bases, with 6 bases remaining between them. Germline V lookup: CDR1 LNHDA, CDR2 SQIVND (reference sequence). The CDR3 sequence is 13 residues long. The CDR3 spells CASSIRENYGYTF. CDR3 nucleotides: TGTGCCAGTAGTATAAGGGAAAACTATGGCTACACCTTC.

The rearrangement joins TRBV5-6 to TRBJ1-2, with D possibly being TRBD1 (6 bases). The CDR3 is made up of 11 amino acids. Germline values: CDR1 SGHDT, CDR2 YYEEEE. Trimming removed 4 bases from V and 13 bases from J, with 14 bases in between. The CDR3 sequence is CASSRYRDSTF. CDR3 DNA: TGTGCCAGCAGCCGCTACAGGGATTCCACCTTC. Drawing the rest from reference TRBV5-6 and TRBJ1-2, the complete variable domain is DAGVTQSPTHLIKTRGQQVTLRCSPKSGHDTVSWYQQALGQGPQFIFQYYEEEERQRGNFPDRFSGHQFPNYSSELNVNALLLGDSALYLCASSRYRDSTFGSGTRLTVV.

This clone was seen a few times. This rearrangement joins TRBV30 to TRBJ2-5; TRBD1 might be the D (5 bases). The CDR3 totals 15 residues. The V gene lost 2 bases and the J gene lost 0 bases, with 13 bases spanning the gap. CDR1 and CDR2 (germline): GTSNPN, SVGIG (reference sequence). The CDR3, as DNA: TGTGCCTGGAGTTCCCCAAGGGGCTACCAAGAGACCCAGTACTTC. It specifies CAWSSPRGYQETQYF.

This rearrangement joins TRBV25-1 to TRBJ1-2; D possibly corresponds to TRBD1 (6 bases). Germline V gene data show CDR1 as MGHDK and CDR2 as SYGVNS. Trimming took 4 bases from V and 9 from J, leaving 21 bases between them. This CDR3 is built from 15 residues. The chain's CDR3 is CASSADAGVGLSYTF. The CDR3 region has the DNA TGTGCCAGCAGTGCAGATGCAGGGGTAGGACTAAGCTACACCTTC.

V and J are TRBV6-5 and TRBJ1-2, with D uncertain. Germline loops: CDR1 MNHEY, CDR2 SVGAGI. Trimming removed 2 bases from V and 2 bases from J, with 6 bases in between. This CDR3 has 13 residues. The CDR3 DNA is TGTGCCAGCAGTTACGGTCGGAACTATGGCTACACCTTC. It translates to CASSYGRNYGYTF.

The chain uses TRBV29-1 and TRBJ1-2; the match to TRBD1 covers 7 bases. The CDR3 is made up of 15 amino acids. From germline, CDR1 is SQVTM and CDR2 ANQGSEA. Trimming removed 4 bases from V and 4 bases from J; junction bases left unmatched: 12. The CDR3 spells CSVVRRDRKLYGYTF. The CDR3 nucleotides are TGCAGCGTTGTTCGAAGGGACAGAAAACTCTATGGCTACACCTTC.

CDR3 coding DNA: TGTGCCTGGAGACCCGGGGGCTATGGCTACACCTTC. It codes for CAWRPGGYGYTF. This sequence joins TRBV30 and TRBJ1-2; D perhaps matches TRBD1 (5 bases). V was clipped by 3 bases and J by 4 bases, with 9 bases between them. Germline V gives CDR1 GTSNPN, CDR2 SVGIG (reference sequence). This CDR3 is built from 12 residues.

The genes are TRBV9 and TRBJ1-1; D call uncertain. Trimming took off 6 bases at V and 0 bases at J, with 9 bases between the two ends. The CDR3 runs 13 residues. Per the germline V gene, CDR1 is SGDLS and CDR2 is YYNGEE. In DNA, the CDR3 is TGTGCCAGCACCCCCGGGGTGAACACTGAAGCTTTCTTT. Protein sequence: CASTPGVNTEAFF.

Concerning this clone itself: This may come from a read error, since a much larger clone is one base off. The chain recombines TRBV5-6 with TRBJ1-1, with D possibly matching TRBD1 (5 bases). CDR1 and CDR2 (germline): SGHDT, YYEEEE. V was clipped by 3 bases and J by 1 base, with 7 bases between them. The CDR3 is 13 residues long. The CDR3 sequence: CASSWQGNTEAFF. Written as DNA, the CDR3 is TGTGCCAGCAGCTGGCAGGGGAACACTGAAGCTTTCTTT.

The CDR3 is CASSHRGGLAGTNTGELFF. The CDR3 DNA follows: TGTGCCAGCAGTCACAGGGGAGGCCTAGCGGGGACGAACACCGGGGAGCTGTTTTTT. The chain carries TRBV7-2 and TRBJ2-2, with 9 nucleotides matching TRBD2. Unmatched junction bases numbered 14, after V lost 6 bases and J lost 0 bases. The CDR3 loop spans 19 amino acids. CDR1 SGHTA and CDR2 FQGNSA come from the germline V gene. Full variable domain (remainder filled in from reference TRBV7-2 and TRBJ2-2): GAGVSQSPSNKVTEKGKDVELRCDPISGHTALYWYRQSLGQGLEFLIYFQGNSAPDKSGLPSDRFSAERTGGSVSTLTIQRTQQEDSAVYLCASSHRGGLAGTNTGELFFGEGSRLTVL.